The 21 T cell receptor beta chains below all came from one sample that was sequenced in a study of OX40 agonist ivuxolimab in advanced cancers. Profiling relied on immunoSEQ multiplex PCR, and the TCRdb table lists in-frame clones only, not all of them. Of approximately 16,000 clones listed, about 75% are singletons. The starting material was CD4+ or CD8+ T cells sorted from blood, obtained in a trial of the OX40 agonist ivuxolimab. The receptors were sampled from an adult with an advanced solid tumor such as melanoma, head and neck, liver or kidney cancer.

The chain is built from TRBV5-4 and TRBJ2-2; 8 bases fit TRBD2. The CDR3 is made up of 17 amino acids. V was pared by 1 base and J by 2 bases, with 7 bases of the junction left unmatched. The germline gives CDR1 SGHNT, CDR2 YYREEE (reference sequence). In DNA, the CDR3 is TGTGCCAGCAGCTTGTGGGGAAGCGGGGGAAACACCGGGGAGCTGTTTTTT. Amino acid sequence: CASSLWGSGGNTGELFF.

The CDR3 nucleotides are TGTGCCAGCAGCGTCGGACAGGAGAACACCGGGGAGCTGTTTTTT. Protein: CASSVGQENTGELFF. This sequence joins TRBV9 and TRBJ2-2; TRBD1 matches at 7 bases. V trimming: 2 bases; J trimming: 1 base; junction bases outside the gene matches: 2. Germline V gene data show CDR1 as SGDLS and CDR2 as YYNGEE. This CDR3 is 15 amino acids long.

V gene TRBV6-6 combines with J gene TRBJ2-7; 9 bases map to TRBD2. The length of the CDR3 is 14 residues. Germline V lookup: CDR1 MNHNY, CDR2 SVGAGI (reference sequence). V shed 2 bases and J 6 bases; nucleotides not matched to a gene: 5. CDR3 sequence reads: CASSYGGGAVEQYF. The CDR3 nucleotides are TGTGCCAGCAGTTACGGCGGGGGGGCCGTCGAGCAGTACTTC.

The chain links TRBV9 to TRBJ1-3; 7 nucleotides agree with TRBD1. The V gene end was trimmed by 0 bases and the J gene end by 6 bases; junction bases not matched to a gene: 9. The CDR3 is 16 residues long. CDR1 is SGDLS and CDR2 is YYNGEE in the germline V gene. As DNA, the CDR3 is TGTGCCAGCAGCGTAGACGAGACAGGGCTGGAAAACACCATATATTTT. It translates to CASSVDETGLENTIYF.

The rearrangement joins TRBV5-1 to TRBJ2-7; a weak D match, TRBD2 (6 bases). This CDR3 region has 14 residues. The germline gives CDR1 SGHRS, CDR2 YFSETQ. Trimming stripped 6 bases from V and 3 bases from J, with 16 bases between. CDR3 DNA sequence: TGCGCCAGCAAACCGGGACTTTTGAACTACGAGCAGTACTTC. Its protein is CASKPGLLNYEQYF.

Only a few counts were recorded for this clone. The chain is built from TRBV5-6 and TRBJ2-7, with 11 bases identical to TRBD1. Germline-derived CDR1 and CDR2 are SGHDT and YYEEEE. This CDR3 is 14 amino acids long. The V segment lost 5 bases and the J segment 4 bases; nucleotides outside the gene matches: 5. The CDR3 nucleotides are TGTGCCAGCAGTCCGGGACAGGGGGTTTACGAGCAGTACTTC. Translated, it gives CASSPGQGVYEQYF.

This chain joins TRBV10-3 and TRBJ2-1; 8 nucleotides align to TRBD1. The V segment lost 6 bases and the J segment 3 bases; nucleotides outside the gene matches: 7. Germline CDR1 is ENHRY and CDR2 is SYGVKD. The CDR3 covers 15 residues. This CDR3 is CAIRGTDRDYNEQFF. The CDR3 nucleotides read TGTGCCATCAGGGGGACGGACAGGGACTACAATGAGCAGTTCTTC.

The V gene is TRBV6-5, the J gene TRBJ1-2, with a possible D match to TRBD1 (6 bases). Germline V CDR1 and CDR2: MNHEY, SVGAGI. The V end was cut by 8 bases, the J end by 7 bases, with 14 bases between. This CDR3 is 12 amino acids long. Written as DNA, the CDR3 is TGTGCCAGCTGGGGGCACCAGACTGGCTACACCTTC. It encodes CASWGHQTGYTF.

The chain has TRBV10-3 and TRBJ1-5, with D possibly matching TRBD1 (6 bases). There are 15 residues in the CDR3. CDR1 ENHRY and CDR2 SYGVKD come from the germline V gene. The V end lost 3 bases, the J end lost 5 bases, and 14 bases lay between the germline ends. In DNA, the CDR3 is TGTGCCATCAGTGACACCGGGACAAGTGATCAGCCCCAGCATTTT. Protein: CAISDTGTSDQPQHF.

This chain connects TRBV19 to TRBJ1-1, with 12 bases that match TRBD1. CDR1 LNHDA and CDR2 SQIVND come from the germline V gene (reference sequence). The V segment lost 8 bases and the J segment 5 bases; nucleotides outside the gene matches: 9. This CDR3 has 15 residues. The CDR3 nucleotides read TGTGCCAGTGGGCTGGGACAGGGGGCGCGTACTGAAGCTTTCTTT. Protein sequence: CASGLGQGARTEAFF.

This clone is medium-sized by share. For the CDR3, the DNA is TGTGCCAGCAGCTTATCTGAGGGGATGATTGCAGATACGCAGTATTTT. Protein sequence: CASSLSEGMIADTQYF. The gene calls are TRBV13 and TRBJ2-3; D could derive from TRBD1 or TRBD2 (5 bases each). CDR1 and CDR2 from the germline V gene are PRHDT and FYEKMQ (reference sequence). This CDR3 has 16 residues. With 2 bases removed from V and 4 bases from J, the gap between germline ends came to 16 bases.

This clone is large (0.1 to 1%) in the sample. V and J are TRBV4-2 and TRBJ2-1; possibly TRBD1 or TRBD2 for D (5 bases each). Germline lookup yields CDR1 LGHNA and CDR2 YNFKEQ. V shed 3 bases and J shed 2 bases, with 14 bases lying between them. The CDR3 length is 16 residues. CDR3 sequence: CASSHPGTQTYNEQFF. The CDR3 DNA follows: TGTGCCAGCAGCCACCCCGGGACCCAGACCTACAATGAGCAGTTCTTC.

This sequence joins TRBV9 and TRBJ1-2; 8 nucleotides match TRBD1. There are 14 residues in the CDR3. Germline lookup yields CDR1 SGDLS and CDR2 YYNGEE. V lost 3 bases, J lost 4 bases, and 5 bases stayed unmatched. CDR3 nucleotides: TGTGCCAGCAGCGGACAGGGGCGCGGCTATGGCTACACCTTC. It translates to CASSGQGRGYGYTF.

This clone was detected only a few times. CDR3 nucleotides: TGTGCCAGCAGCTCCGGGATACTTAGCAATCAGCCCCAGCATTTT. This gives the protein CASSSGILSNQPQHF. This rearrangement joins TRBV9 to TRBJ1-5; no reliable D call. V lost 4 bases to trimming and J lost 0 bases, with 11 bases between them. CDR1 and CDR2 (germline): SGDLS, YYNGEE. The CDR3 runs to 15 residues.

This clone was found a few times. The chain couples TRBV9 to TRBJ1-1, with D hard to call. Germline-derived CDR1 and CDR2 are SGDLS and YYNGEE. V gave up 2 bases and J gave up 1 base, with 15 bases separating them. The CDR3 is made up of 16 amino acids. CDR3 in DNA: TGTGCCAGCAGCGTTAGTCGGGTATTTTCGAACACTGAAGCTTTCTTT. Protein product: CASSVSRVFSNTEAFF.

V gene TRBV6-4 combines with J gene TRBJ1-5; TRBD1 matches 8 bases. Germline V CDR1 and CDR2: MRHNA, SNTAGT. The junction had 10 bases not matched to a gene; V was cut back by 5 bases and J by 4 bases. This CDR3 contains 16 residues. This CDR3 is CASSMLGTGANQPQHF. CDR3 in DNA: TGTGCCAGCAGTATGTTGGGGACAGGAGCGAATCAGCCCCAGCATTTT.

The CDR3 nucleotides are TGTGCCAGCAGCCCTTGGACAGGGGCTCACACCGGGGAGCTGTTTTTT. Its protein product is CASSPWTGAHTGELFF. The chain combines TRBV9 with TRBJ2-2, with TRBD1 identical over 9 bases. CDR3 size: 16 residues. V trimming: 4 bases; J trimming: 3 bases; junction bases outside the gene matches: 7. Germline-derived CDR1 and CDR2 are SGDLS and YYNGEE.

The chain uses TRBV11-2 and TRBJ2-7, with D tentatively TRBD1 (6 bases). V lost 1 base and J 3 bases, leaving 10 bases between the germline ends. From germline, CDR1 is SGHAT and CDR2 FQNNGV. This CDR3 has 14 amino acids. CDR3 sequence: CASSLAGTSYEQYF. The CDR3 region has the DNA TGTGCCAGCAGCTTAGCCGGGACAAGCTACGAGCAGTACTTC.

The chain employs TRBV11-3 and TRBJ2-7; tentative D call: TRBD1 (6 bases). V shed 4 bases and J shed 6 bases, with 16 bases lying between them. The CDR3 runs to 14 residues. Germline CDR1 and CDR2: SGHNT and YENEEA. The CDR3 is CASSSYRGGSEQYF. CDR3 in DNA: TGTGCCAGCAGCTCGTATCGAGGGGGTAGCGAGCAGTACTTC.

The gene calls are TRBV5-5 and TRBJ2-7; no reliable D call. The CDR3 is made up of 15 amino acids. The V gene's germline CDR1 is SGHKS and CDR2 YYEKEE (reference sequence). With 0 bases removed from V and 3 bases from J, the gap between germline ends came to 13 bases. This chain's CDR3 is CASSLDPDAYYEQYF. DNA for the CDR3: TGTGCCAGCAGCTTGGACCCGGACGCCTACTACGAGCAGTACTTC.

This chain connects TRBV7-9 to TRBJ1-4; D is perhaps TRBD1 (5 bases). Germline CDR1 is SEHNR and CDR2 is FQNEAQ (reference sequence). The V gene lost 0 bases and the J gene lost 8 bases, with 16 bases spanning the gap. This CDR3 comprises 16 residues. CDR3 region: CASSLAREGTGEKLFF. CDR3 bases: TGTGCCAGCAGCTTAGCGCGGGAAGGGACTGGGGAAAAACTGTTTTTT.